This T cell receptor (beta chain) was documented in a study of vaccination effects on CD4 cells after COVID-19. The wider study: Post-vaccine specimens were collected at a median of 72 days following the second dose.

Study-wide results and limits: Of the vaccine-induced clones from healthy vaccinees, merely 1 of 255 recognized common cold coronaviruses as well. Pronounced clonal contraction occurred in clones induced by infection and by vaccine late after vaccination.

Sequencing followed a ViraFEST assay step that expanded antigen-specific CD4+ T cells with viral peptide pools. Having been cultured for less than 12 days, the cells underwent CD4+ T cell isolation. Participants completed two doses of the BNT162b2 or mRNA-1273 vaccine. Prior SARS-CoV-2 infection was absent in the vaccine recipients, as shown by negative nucleocapsid antibodies. Per germline, CDR1 KGHSH and CDR2 LQKENI. The CDR3 consists of 12 residues. V shed 3 bases and J shed 2 bases, with 1 base lying between them. Data came from immunoSEQ multiplex PCR; TCRdb stores just in-frame clones and leaves some out. Among 20,000 to 25,000 clones listed, around 70% were seen once. About this clone: Antigen specificity is unknown.

The receptor was isolated from a human donor who received a COVID-19 vaccine. The chain employs TRBV18 and TRBJ2-2; D is unclear. The sample in question was CD4+ T cells from PBMCs cultured with HCoV-NL63 spike peptides, obtained after COVID-19 vaccination. The DNA of the CDR3 is TGTGCCAGCTCACCTAACACCGGGGAGCTGTTTTTT. It codes for CASSPNTGELFF.